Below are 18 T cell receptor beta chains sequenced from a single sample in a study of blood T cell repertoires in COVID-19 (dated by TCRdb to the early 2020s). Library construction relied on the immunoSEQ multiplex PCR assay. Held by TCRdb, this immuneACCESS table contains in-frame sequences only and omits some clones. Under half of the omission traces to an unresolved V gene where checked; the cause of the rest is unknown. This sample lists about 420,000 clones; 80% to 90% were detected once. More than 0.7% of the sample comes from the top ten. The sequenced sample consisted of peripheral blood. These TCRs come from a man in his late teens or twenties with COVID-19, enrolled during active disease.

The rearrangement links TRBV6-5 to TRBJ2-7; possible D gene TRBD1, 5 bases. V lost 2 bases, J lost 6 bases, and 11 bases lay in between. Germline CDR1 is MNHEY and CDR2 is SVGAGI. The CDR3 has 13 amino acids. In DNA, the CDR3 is TGTGCCAGCAGTTACGGGTGGGGCAGCGAGCAGTACTTC. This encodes CASSYGWGSEQYF.

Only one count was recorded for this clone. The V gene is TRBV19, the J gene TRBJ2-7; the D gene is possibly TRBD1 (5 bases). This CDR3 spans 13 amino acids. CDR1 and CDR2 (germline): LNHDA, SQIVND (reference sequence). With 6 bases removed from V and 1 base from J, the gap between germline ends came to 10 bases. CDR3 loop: CASSPRQSYEQYF. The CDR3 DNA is TGTGCCAGTAGCCCTAGACAGTCCTACGAGCAGTACTTC.

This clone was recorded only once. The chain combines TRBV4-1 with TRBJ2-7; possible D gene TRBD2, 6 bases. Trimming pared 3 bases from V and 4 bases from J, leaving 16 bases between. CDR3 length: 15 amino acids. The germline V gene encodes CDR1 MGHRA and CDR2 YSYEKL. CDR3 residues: CASSQQTSQGYEQYF. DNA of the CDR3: TGCGCCAGCAGCCAGCAGACTAGTCAAGGGTACGAGCAGTACTTC.

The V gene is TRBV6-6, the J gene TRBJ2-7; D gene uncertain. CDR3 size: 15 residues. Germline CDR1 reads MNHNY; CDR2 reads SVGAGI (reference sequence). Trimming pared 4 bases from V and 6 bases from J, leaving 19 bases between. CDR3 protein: CASSSPGSLPREQYF. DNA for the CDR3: TGTGCCAGCAGTTCCCCCGGGTCCCTGCCCCGCGAGCAGTACTTC.

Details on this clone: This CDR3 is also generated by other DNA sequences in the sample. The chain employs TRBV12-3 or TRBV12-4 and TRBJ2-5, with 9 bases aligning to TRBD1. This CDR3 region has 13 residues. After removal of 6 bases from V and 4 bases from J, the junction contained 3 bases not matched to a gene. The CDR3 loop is CASSPGQGETQYF. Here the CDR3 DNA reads TGTGCCAGCAGCCCGGGACAGGGAGAGACCCAGTACTTC.

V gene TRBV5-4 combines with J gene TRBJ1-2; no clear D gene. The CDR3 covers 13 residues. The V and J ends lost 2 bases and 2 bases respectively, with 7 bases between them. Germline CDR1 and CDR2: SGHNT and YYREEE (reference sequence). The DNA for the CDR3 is TGTGCCAGCAGCTTTACGGGGAACTATGGCTACACCTTC. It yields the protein CASSFTGNYGYTF.

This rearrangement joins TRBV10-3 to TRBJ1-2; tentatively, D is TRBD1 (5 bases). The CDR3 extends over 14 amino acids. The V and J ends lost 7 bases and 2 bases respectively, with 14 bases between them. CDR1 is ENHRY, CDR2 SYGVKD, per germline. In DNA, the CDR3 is TGTGCCATCACCGATATGACAGCAAACTATGGCTACACCTTC. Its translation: CAITDMTANYGYTF.

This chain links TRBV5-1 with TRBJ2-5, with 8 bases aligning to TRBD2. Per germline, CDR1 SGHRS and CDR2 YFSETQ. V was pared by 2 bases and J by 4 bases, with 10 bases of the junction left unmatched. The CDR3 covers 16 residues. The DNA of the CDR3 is TGCGCCAGCAGCTTACTCAATAGCGGGGATGGAGAGACCCAGTACTTC. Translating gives CASSLLNSGDGETQYF.

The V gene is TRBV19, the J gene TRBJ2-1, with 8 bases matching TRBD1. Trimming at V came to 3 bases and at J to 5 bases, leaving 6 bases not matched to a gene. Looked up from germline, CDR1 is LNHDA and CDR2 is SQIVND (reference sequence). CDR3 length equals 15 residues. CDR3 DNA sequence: TGTGCCAGTAGTATGCAGGGGGCCCGTCACAATGAGCAGTTCTTC. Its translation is CASSMQGARHNEQFF.

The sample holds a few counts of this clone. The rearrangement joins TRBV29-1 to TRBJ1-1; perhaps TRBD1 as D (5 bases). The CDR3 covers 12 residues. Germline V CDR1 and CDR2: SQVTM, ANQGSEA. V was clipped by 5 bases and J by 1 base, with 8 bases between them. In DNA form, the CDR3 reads TGCAGCGTTCAGGGTTGGAACACTGAAGCTTTCTTT. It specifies CSVQGWNTEAFF. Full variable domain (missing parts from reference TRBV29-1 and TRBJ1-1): SAVISQKPSRDICQRGTSLTIQCQVDSQVTMMFWYRQQPGQSLTLIATANQGSEATYESGFVIDKFPISRPNLTFSTLTVSNMSPEDSSIYLCSVQGWNTEAFFGQGTRLTVV.

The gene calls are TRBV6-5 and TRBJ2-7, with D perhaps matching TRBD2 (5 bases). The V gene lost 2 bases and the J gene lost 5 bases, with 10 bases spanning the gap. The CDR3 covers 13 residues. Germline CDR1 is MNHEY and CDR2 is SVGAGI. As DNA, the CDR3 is TGTGCCAGCAGTTACAGGGAGACCCACGAGCAGTACTTC. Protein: CASSYRETHEQYF.

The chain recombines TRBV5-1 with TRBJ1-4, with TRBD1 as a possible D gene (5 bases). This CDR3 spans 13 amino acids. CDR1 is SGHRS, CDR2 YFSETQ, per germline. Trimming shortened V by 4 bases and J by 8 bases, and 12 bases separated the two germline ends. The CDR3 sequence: CASSATGDEKLFF. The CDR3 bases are TGCGCCAGCAGCGCCACAGGAGACGAAAAACTGTTTTTT.

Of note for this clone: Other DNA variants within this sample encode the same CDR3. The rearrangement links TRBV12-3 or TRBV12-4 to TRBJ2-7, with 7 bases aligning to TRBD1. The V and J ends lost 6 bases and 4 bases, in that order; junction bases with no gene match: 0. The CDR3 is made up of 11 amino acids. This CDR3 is CASSRGYEQYF. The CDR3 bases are TGTGCCAGCAGCAGGGGGTACGAGCAGTACTTC.

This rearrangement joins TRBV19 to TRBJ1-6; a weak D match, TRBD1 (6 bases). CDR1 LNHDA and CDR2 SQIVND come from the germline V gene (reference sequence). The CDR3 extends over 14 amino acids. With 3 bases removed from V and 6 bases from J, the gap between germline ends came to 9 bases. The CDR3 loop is CASSIGRGNSPLHF. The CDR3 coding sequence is TGTGCCAGTAGTATTGGCAGGGGTAATTCACCCCTCCACTTT.

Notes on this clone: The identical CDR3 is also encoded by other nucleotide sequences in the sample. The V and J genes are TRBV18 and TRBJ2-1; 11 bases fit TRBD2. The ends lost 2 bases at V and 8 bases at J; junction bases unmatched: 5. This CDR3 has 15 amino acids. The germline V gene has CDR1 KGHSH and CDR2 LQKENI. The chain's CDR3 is CASSPSLAGVDEQFF. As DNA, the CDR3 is TGTGCCAGCTCACCATCACTAGCGGGAGTCGATGAGCAGTTCTTC.

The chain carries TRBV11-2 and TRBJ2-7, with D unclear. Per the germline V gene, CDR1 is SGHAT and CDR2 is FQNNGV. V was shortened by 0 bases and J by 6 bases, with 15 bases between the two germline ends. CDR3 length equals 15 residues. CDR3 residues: CASSLDEFGWSEQYF. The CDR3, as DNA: TGTGCCAGCAGCTTAGATGAGTTCGGTTGGTCCGAGCAGTACTTC.

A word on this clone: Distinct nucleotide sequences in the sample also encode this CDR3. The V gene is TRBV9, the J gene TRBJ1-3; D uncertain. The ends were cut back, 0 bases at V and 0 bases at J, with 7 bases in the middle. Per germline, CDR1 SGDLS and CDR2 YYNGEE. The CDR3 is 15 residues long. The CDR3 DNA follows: TGTGCCAGCAGCGTAGACCGAGTCTCTGGAAACACCATATATTTT. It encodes CASSVDRVSGNTIYF.

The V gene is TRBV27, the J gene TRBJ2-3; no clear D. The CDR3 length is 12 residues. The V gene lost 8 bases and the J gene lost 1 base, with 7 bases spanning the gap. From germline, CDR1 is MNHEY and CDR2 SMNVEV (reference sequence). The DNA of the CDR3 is TGTGCCAGCCCCCCGTGCACAGATACGCAGTATTTT. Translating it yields CASPPCTDTQYF.